The 23 T cell receptor beta chains below were found in one sample sequenced in a study of T cells expressing NK-cell markers. Following a re-call of the 5' RACE reads, TCRdb has one entry per CDR3 protein and lacks DNA. The ten top clones account for roughly 1.4%, within a sample of about 460,000 distinct CDR3 sequences. The sample taken for sequencing was blood T cells: a sorted CD56 or NKG2C T cell subset, CD4+ or CD8+ T cells, or bulk PBMC T cells (not recorded which). Receptors were obtained from a woman aged 50 to 60 in good health.

The V call is TRBV29-1, the J call TRBJ2-7; the TCRdb D gene call, TRBD1, has no DNA to confirm it. From germline, CDR1 is SQVTM and CDR2 ANQGSEA. This CDR3 comprises 13 residues. CDR3 sequence reads: CSVVTGLTYEQYF.

This rearrangement joins TRBV15 to TRBJ2-2; TCRdb calls TRBD2, which cannot be checked without DNA. Per the germline V gene, CDR1 is LNHNV and CDR2 is YYDKDF (reference sequence). The CDR3 runs 14 residues. The CDR3: CATSRSGGTGELFF. Full variable domain (rest looked up from reference TRBV15 and TRBJ2-2): DAMVIQNPRYQVTQFGKPVTLSCSQTLNHNVMYWYQQKSSQAPKLLFHYYDKDFNNEADTPDNFQSRRPNTSFCFLDIRSPGLGDTAMYLCATSRSGGTGELFFGEGSRLTVL.

The chain recombines TRBV14 with TRBJ2-3. Germline V gives CDR1 SGHDN, CDR2 FVKESK. There are 12 residues in the CDR3. CDR3: CASSQSRYTQYF.

The chain uses TRBV7-8 and TRBJ1-5; TCRdb reports TRBD1, a call that lacks DNA to check it against. Per the germline V gene, CDR1 is SGHVS and CDR2 is FQNEAQ. The CDR3 is made up of 13 amino acids. CDR3 region: CASSPWGGEPQHF.

This chain joins TRBV14 and TRBJ1-6; with no DNA, the TCRdb D assignment of TRBD1 cannot be verified. CDR1 is SGHDN, CDR2 FVKESK, per germline. This CDR3 comprises 13 residues. CDR3 amino acids: CASSPRGTSPLHF. Variable domain in full (rest from reference TRBV14 and TRBJ1-6): EAGVTQFPSHSVIEKGQTVTLRCDPISGHDNLYWYRRVMGKEIKFLLHFVKESKQDESGMPNNRFLAERTGGTYSTLKVQPAELEDSGVYFCASSPRGTSPLHFGNGTRLTVT.

This chain joins TRBV6-5 and TRBJ1-1; TCRdb names TRBD1, which stays unverified in the absence of DNA. Per the germline V gene, CDR1 is MNHEY and CDR2 is SVGAGI. The length of the CDR3 is 14 residues. CDR3 loop: CASSPGIGRTEAFF.

This rearrangement joins TRBV4-1 to TRBJ2-7; the D call of TRBD2 rests on TCRdb alone, since no DNA is present to check it. Per the germline V gene, CDR1 is MGHRA and CDR2 is YSYEKL. The CDR3 spans 15 residues. CDR3 sequence: CASSQGRTSAYEQYF.

CDR3 residues: CSVSRDLPPYEQYF. The chain carries TRBV29-1 and TRBJ2-7; TCRdb gives TRBD2 as the D gene, but with no DNA this cannot be confirmed. The CDR3 loop spans 14 amino acids. Germline V CDR1 and CDR2: SQVTM, ANQGSEA.

The chain has TRBV9 and TRBJ2-7. Germline assignment: CDR1 SGDLS and CDR2 YYNGEE. CDR3 length equals 13 residues. The chain's CDR3 is CASSRSLEYEQYF.

The J gene is TRBJ1-5, the V gene TRBV6-5. The germline CDR1 and CDR2 sequences are MNHEY and SVGAGI. This CDR3 comprises 13 residues. The CDR3 loop reads CASSYSSVQPQHF.

This chain uses TRBV12-3 or TRBV12-4 with TRBJ1-5; lacking DNA, the TRBD1 call made by TCRdb goes unchecked. The CDR3 consists of 17 residues. The CDR3 sequence: CASSNRRDRGGNQPQHF.

This chain connects TRBV9 to TRBJ1-4; TCRdb indicates TRBD1, and absent DNA this call remains unverified. Germline CDR1 is SGDLS and CDR2 is YYNGEE. CDR3 size: 14 residues. The CDR3 sequence is CASSVAGATEKLFF. Together with reference TRBV9 and TRBJ1-4, the CDR3 gives the full variable domain: DSGVTQTPKHLITATGQRVTLRCSPRSGDLSVYWYQQSLDQGLQFLIQYYNGEERAKGNILERFSAQQFPDLHSELNLSSLELGDSALYFCASSVAGATEKLFFGSGTQLSVL.

The chain is built from TRBV11-2 and TRBJ1-1. The CDR3 consists of 14 residues. The germline gives CDR1 SGHAT, CDR2 FQNNGV. The CDR3 is CASSQRLLPQEAFF.

The chain recombines TRBV4-1 with TRBJ2-4; TCRdb's D call, TRBD2, is unchecked because there is no DNA. Germline V gene data show CDR1 as MGHRA and CDR2 as YSYEKL. CDR3 length: 14 residues. The CDR3 protein is CASSQTGTMDIQYF.

The chain combines TRBV6-6 with TRBJ2-2; with no DNA, the TCRdb D assignment of TRBD1 cannot be verified. Germline V CDR1 and CDR2: MNHNY, SVGAGI (reference sequence). The CDR3 loop spans 16 amino acids. The CDR3 region is CASRPMAGGSTGELFF.

The chain links TRBV6-2 or TRBV6-3 to TRBJ2-5; TCRdb's assignment of TRBD1 cannot be checked, as there is no DNA. The germline V gene has CDR1 MNHEY and CDR2 SVGEGT. The CDR3 consists of 14 residues. The CDR3 loop reads CASSHPSGGETQYF.

The chain couples TRBV27 to TRBJ1-1. There are 17 residues in the CDR3. From germline, CDR1 is MNHEY and CDR2 SMNVEV (reference sequence). The chain's CDR3 is CASSLTSPSGVNTEAFF.

The chain uses TRBV20-1 and TRBJ1-5. Germline CDR1 reads DFQATT; CDR2 reads SNEGSKA (reference sequence). The CDR3 covers 14 residues. This CDR3 reads CSARASVSNQPQHF.

This chain connects TRBV12-3 or TRBV12-4 to TRBJ1-5; TCRdb reports TRBD1, a call that lacks DNA to check it against. This CDR3 comprises 16 residues. CDR3 loop: CASSIIDWQGGQPQHF.

CDR3 amino acids: CASSFDRPNSPLHF. V usage is TRBV12-3 or TRBV12-4 and J usage is TRBJ1-6; the TRBD1 assignment by TCRdb is unverifiable without DNA. CDR3 length equals 14 residues.

The chain links TRBV20-1 to TRBJ2-1. CDR1 is DFQATT and CDR2 is SNEGSKA in the germline V gene (reference sequence). The CDR3 runs 13 residues. This CDR3 reads CSARDGQFHEQFF.

The J gene is TRBJ1-1, the V gene TRBV7-9; TCRdb outputs TRBD1, but without DNA this stays unchecked. Looked up from germline, CDR1 is SEHNR and CDR2 is FQNEAQ (reference sequence). The CDR3 spans 14 residues. This CDR3 is CASREGGRNTEAFF.

The chain links TRBV12-3 or TRBV12-4 to TRBJ2-2; TCRdb outputs TRBD2, but without DNA this stays unchecked. This CDR3 region has 18 residues. CDR3 region: CASSPGLAGGPTTGELFF.